Presented here are 27 T cell receptor beta chains from one specimen sequenced in a study of cytomegalovirus exposure and HLA in healthy donors. The study ran its PCR with 60 Vbeta and 13 Jbeta primers. Measured with immunoSEQ multiplex PCR; TCRdb has only the in-frame clones, and not every one. The top ten clones hold more than 1.5% of a sample with fewer than 200,000 clones, 65% to 85% of them seen once. The sequenced sample was PBMCs. These receptors all stem from a man aged 40-50 years in good health and CMV-seropositive.

This clone was seen a single time. The chain links TRBV11-3 to TRBJ2-3, with 10 positions matching TRBD2. The CDR3 extends over 17 amino acids. The junction had 7 bases not matched to a gene; V was cut back by 4 bases and J by 0 bases. Looked up from germline, CDR1 is SGHNT and CDR2 is YENEEA. CDR3 DNA: TGTGCCAGCAGCTCAAGCGGGAGGGCCGCTAGCACAGATACGCAGTATTTT. This encodes CASSSSGRAASTDTQYF.

The rearrangement uses TRBV9 and TRBJ2-1; D possibly corresponds to TRBD2 (5 bases). There are 14 residues in the CDR3. Deletions cut 4 bases from V and 5 bases from J, with 13 bases between. From germline, CDR1 is SGDLS and CDR2 YYNGEE. CDR3 DNA sequence: TGTGCCAGCAGCCTCCGGACTTTTGACAATGAGCAGTTCTTC. It yields the protein CASSLRTFDNEQFF.

The V and J genes are TRBV6-1 and TRBJ2-2; 10 bases line up with TRBD1. Per the germline V gene, CDR1 is MNHNS and CDR2 is SASEGT. Losses at the gene ends were 3 bases for V and 4 bases for J; bases not matched to a gene: 2. The CDR3 length is 15 residues. As DNA, the CDR3 is TGTGCCAGCAGTGAGGGGACAGGGGTCACCGGGGAGCTGTTTTTT. Encoded protein: CASSEGTGVTGELFF.

The rearrangement joins TRBV5-4 to TRBJ1-6; maybe TRBD1 (5 bases). The V and J ends lost 0 bases and 9 bases respectively, with 16 bases between them. Per the germline V gene, CDR1 is SGHNT and CDR2 is YYREEE (reference sequence). The CDR3 covers 16 residues. The CDR3 sequence is CASSLDQGRTGSPLHF. The CDR3 nucleotides are TGTGCCAGCAGCTTGGACCAGGGTAGAACTGGTTCACCCCTCCACTTT.

V is TRBV14 and J is TRBJ2-5; D gene uncertain. With the DNA end fitting TRBJ2-7 better, the J assignment may be wrong. Germline lookup yields CDR1 SGHDN and CDR2 FVKESK. This CDR3 has 12 residues. Written as DNA, the CDR3 is TGTGCCAGCAGCCGTAGCTCCTACGAGCAGTACTTC. Translating gives CASSRSSYEQYF.

Written as DNA, the CDR3 is TGTGCCAGCAGTTCTGGGGGCAGGGGAACCTACGAGCAGTACTTC. It is translated as CASSSGGRGTYEQYF. The rearrangement uses TRBV27 and TRBJ2-7; weak D call: TRBD1 (6 bases). The V end lost 4 bases, the J end lost 2 bases, and 15 bases lay between the germline ends. The CDR3 is 15 amino acids. CDR1 is MNHEY and CDR2 is SMNVEV in the germline V gene (reference sequence).

This chain connects TRBV5-1 to TRBJ2-3; TRBD1 aligns across 7 bases. Trimming at V came to 4 bases and at J to 4 bases, leaving 6 bases not matched to a gene. This CDR3 has 14 amino acids. CDR1 is SGHRS, CDR2 YFSETQ, per germline. The CDR3 loop is CASSPGTAADTQYF. CDR3 sequence (DNA): TGCGCCAGCAGCCCCGGGACAGCCGCAGATACGCAGTATTTT. The full variable domain, in which reference TRBV5-1 and TRBJ2-3 provide the parts outside the CDR3, is KAGVTQTPRYLIKTRGQQVTLSCSPISGHRSVSWYQQTPGQGLQFLFEYFSETQRNKGNFPGRFSGRQFSNSRSEMNVSTLELGDSALYLCASSPGTAADTQYFGPGTRLTVL.

The genes are TRBV29-1 and TRBJ2-7; TRBD2 agrees at 10 bases. Per the germline V gene, CDR1 is SQVTM and CDR2 is ANQGSEA. The CDR3 totals 17 residues. J was trimmed by 4 bases and V by 3 bases; bases with no gene match: 15. CDR3 DNA sequence: TGCAGCGTTGAGGGAACTAGCGGGAAAGGTGGGTCGTACGAGCAGTACTTC. As protein: CSVEGTSGKGGSYEQYF.

This sequence joins TRBV27 and TRBJ1-6; 8 positions match TRBD1. Germline values: CDR1 MNHEY, CDR2 SMNVEV (reference sequence). The CDR3 has 19 amino acids. With V trimmed by 6 bases and J by 0 bases, 13 bases remained unmatched. This chain's CDR3 is CASRPLTGTGVSYNSPLHF. The CDR3, as DNA: TGTGCCAGCAGACCTCTCACCGGGACAGGAGTCTCCTATAATTCACCCCTCCACTTT.

A word on this clone: One end of the junction varies from germline; a read error may be responsible. The chain carries TRBV7-9 and TRBJ1-2; D call uncertain. The length of the CDR3 is 16 residues. Germline CDR1 SEHNR, CDR2 FQNEAQ (reference sequence). The CDR3 DNA reads TGTTCCAGCAGCCCCAGCGACGGAGGAATTAACTATGGCTACACCTTC. It specifies CSSSPSDGGINYGYTF.

The chain couples TRBV7-9 to TRBJ2-5; unclear D gene. Deletions cut 0 bases from V and 1 base from J, with 3 bases between. Germline-derived CDR1 and CDR2 are SEHNR and FQNEAQ (reference sequence). This CDR3 is built from 13 residues. CDR3 region: CASSLAAQETQYF. In nucleotides, the CDR3 is TGTGCCAGCAGCTTAGCGGCCCAAGAGACCCAGTACTTC.

The chain couples TRBV19 to TRBJ1-5; TRBD1 matches 8 bases. The germline CDR1 and CDR2 sequences are LNHDA and SQIVND (reference sequence). Trimming took 4 bases from V and 4 from J; bases not matched to a gene: 6. This CDR3 is 15 amino acids long. The CDR3 sequence: CASSTHHRGNQPQHF. CDR3 coding DNA: TGTGCCAGTAGTACCCATCACAGGGGGAATCAGCCCCAGCATTTT.

The chain uses TRBV4-2 and TRBJ1-5; D not certain. The CDR3 length is 15 residues. CDR1 and CDR2 (germline): LGHNA, YNFKEQ. The V end was cut by 0 bases, the J end by 5 bases, with 11 bases between. The CDR3 here is CASSQDSGSDQPQHF. In DNA, the CDR3 is TGTGCCAGCAGCCAAGATAGCGGGTCGGATCAGCCCCAGCATTTT.

The V call is TRBV10-1, the J call TRBJ1-5, with TRBD1 matching 7 bases. Germline V CDR1 and CDR2: WNHNN, SYGVQD (reference sequence). CDR3 size: 13 residues. J was trimmed by 2 bases and V by 10 bases; bases with no gene match: 5. The CDR3 spells CATLGQCNQPQHF. The CDR3 DNA follows: TGCGCCACCTTGGGACAGTGCAATCAGCCCCAGCATTTT.

The V and J genes are TRBV2 and TRBJ2-3; D possibly corresponds to TRBD2 (7 bases). V was pared by 8 bases and J by 5 bases, with 14 bases between. This CDR3 has 13 amino acids. The germline V gene encodes CDR1 SNHLY and CDR2 FYNNEI. The CDR3 nucleotides are TGTGCCAGCCGAAGGGGGGGTTTAGATACGCAGTATTTT. It encodes CASRRGGLDTQYF.

The rearrangement uses TRBV7-8 and TRBJ2-6; 8 bases line up with TRBD1. After removal of 1 base from V and 0 bases from J, the junction contained 2 bases not matched to a gene. This CDR3 has 17 residues. The germline V gene has CDR1 SGHVS and CDR2 FQNEAQ. Here the CDR3 DNA reads TGTGCCAGCAGCTTAGAGGACAGGGCCTCTGGGGCCAACGTCCTGACTTTC. Translation gives CASSLEDRASGANVLTF.

The genes are TRBV19 and TRBJ2-7; possible D gene TRBD1, 6 bases. Germline V CDR1 and CDR2: LNHDA, SQIVND (reference sequence). The CDR3 is 14 residues long. The V end lost 1 base, the J end lost 5 bases, and 12 bases lay between the germline ends. CDR3 region: CASSIVPQGNEQYF. The CDR3 bases are TGTGCCAGTAGTATAGTGCCCCAGGGGAACGAGCAGTACTTC. The whole variable domain, filled in from reference TRBV19 and TRBJ2-7, reads DGGITQSPKYLFRKEGQNVTLSCEQNLNHDAMYWYRQDPGQGLRLIYYSQIVNDFQKGDIAEGYSVSREKKESFPLTVTSAQKNPTAFYLCASSIVPQGNEQYFGPGTRLTVT.

This chain connects TRBV6-6 to TRBJ1-4; 9 bases map to TRBD1. The germline gives CDR1 MNHNY, CDR2 SVGAGI (reference sequence). V shed 6 bases, J shed 10 bases, and the junction held 9 bases outside the gene matches. There are 14 residues in the CDR3. The CDR3 reads CASRPGTGTGKLFF. The CDR3 DNA reads TGTGCCAGCAGACCGGGGACAGGGACGGGAAAACTGTTTTTT.

This chain joins TRBV25-1 and TRBJ1-1; weak D call: TRBD1 (6 bases). CDR1 is MGHDK, CDR2 SYGVNS, per germline. The V end lost 2 bases, the J end lost 5 bases, and 15 bases lay between the germline ends. The CDR3 runs to 15 residues. The CDR3: CASSEGSTGYTEAFF. The CDR3, as DNA: TGTGCCAGCAGTGAAGGGAGTACAGGGTATACTGAAGCTTTCTTT.

This clone was counted only a few times. The chain combines TRBV11-3 with TRBJ1-1; 11 bases fit TRBD1. The length of the CDR3 is 13 residues. V was clipped by 11 bases and J by 5 bases; unmatched bases: 7. Germline CDR1 is SGHNT and CDR2 is YENEEA. The CDR3 region is CAFEDRGQTEAFF. Here the CDR3 DNA reads TGTGCCTTTGAGGACAGGGGGCAGACTGAAGCTTTCTTT.

The chain uses TRBV6-6 and TRBJ2-7, with 9 bases aligning to TRBD1. Germline CDR1 MNHNY, CDR2 SVGAGI (reference sequence). J gave up 0 bases and V 0 bases, and 3 bases lay outside the gene matches. The CDR3 is 16 residues long. The CDR3: CASSYSGQGNSYEQYF. In nucleotides, the CDR3 is TGTGCCAGCAGTTACTCGGGACAGGGTAACTCCTACGAGCAGTACTTC.

V is TRBV5-4 and J is TRBJ2-7; maybe TRBD2 (5 bases). CDR1 and CDR2 from the germline V gene are SGHNT and YYREEE (reference sequence). V gave up 4 bases and J gave up 5 bases, with 13 bases separating them. CDR3 length: 13 amino acids. For the CDR3, the DNA is TGTGCCAGCAGCACCCGGGAATCCAACGAGCAGTACTTC. Its translation is CASSTRESNEQYF. The full variable domain, with the rest looked up from reference TRBV5-4 and TRBJ2-7, is ETGVTQSPTHLIKTRGQQVTLRCSSQSGHNTVSWYQQALGQGPQFIFQYYREEENGRGNFPPRFSGLQFPNYSSELNVNALELDDSALYLCASSTRESNEQYFGPGTRLTVT.

V gene TRBV9 combines with J gene TRBJ1-1; D might be TRBD1 (6 bases). CDR1 is SGDLS and CDR2 is YYNGEE in the germline V gene. V was cut by 5 bases and J by 5 bases, with 13 bases left in between. The CDR3 runs to 13 residues. CDR3: CASRPEGGTEAFF. In DNA form, the CDR3 reads TGTGCCAGCAGACCGGAGGGGGGGACTGAAGCTTTCTTT.

V usage is TRBV28 and J usage is TRBJ1-1; D might be TRBD1 (6 bases). This CDR3 contains 13 residues. V lost 10 bases and J lost 3, with 15 bases in between. CDR1 is MDHEN and CDR2 is SYDVKM in the germline V gene. The CDR3 protein is CAIQGFGDTEAFF. The CDR3 region has the DNA TGTGCCATCCAGGGGTTCGGGGACACTGAAGCTTTCTTT.

The chain has TRBV7-2 and TRBJ1-1; 7 nucleotides align to TRBD1. CDR3 size: 17 residues. The J segment lost 6 bases and the V segment lost 5 bases, leaving 18 bases of the junction unmatched. The germline V gene has CDR1 SGHTA and CDR2 FQGNSA. The CDR3 DNA is TGTGCCAGCAGCCAAAAGCCCAGGATCCGAACAGGGGCTGAAGCTTTCTTT. Translated, it gives CASSQKPRIRTGAEAFF.

This clone was picked up one time. The J gene is TRBJ1-1, the V gene TRBV5-1; D gene unclear. The germline V gene has CDR1 SGHRS and CDR2 YFSETQ. V was cut by 1 base and J by 1 base, with 5 bases left in between. CDR3 length: 13 residues. CDR3 sequence: CASSLTGNTEAFF. In DNA form, the CDR3 reads TGCGCCAGCAGCTTGACGGGGAACACTGAAGCTTTCTTT.

Concerning this clone itself: In the same sample, other DNA sequences code for this CDR3. The chain is built from TRBV15 and TRBJ2-7, with D maybe TRBD2 (5 bases). Per germline, CDR1 LNHNV and CDR2 YYDKDF (reference sequence). The CDR3 consists of 13 residues. The V end lost 0 bases, the J end lost 4 bases, and 7 bases lay between the germline ends. The CDR3 loop reads CATSRDRGYEQYF. DNA of the CDR3: TGTGCCACCAGCAGAGATCGGGGTTACGAGCAGTACTTC.